These T cell receptor beta chains were read from a single sample in a study of regulatory T cells. Profiled with immunoSEQ multiplex PCR; TCRdb holds only in-frame clones, not every one. The sample consists of approximately 29,000 clones, 85% to 95% of them appearing once. Sequencing was carried out using conventional CD4+ T cells sorted from blood. Source of these receptors: a child younger than 10 with CD3G deficiency. Each CDR3 is given with its conserved first and last residue. The order of the fields is clone size, V gene, J gene, D gene, CDR3 protein, CDR3 DNA. The D gene is left open where the match is weak. The size field is filled for only some rows; it gives once, few, many or a size class.

abundance: -
v_gene: TRBV19
j_gene: TRBJ2-2
d_gene: -
CDR3aa: CASRTRGTGELFF
CDR3nt: TGTGCCAGTAGGACCCGAGGCACCGGGGAGCTGTTTTTT

abundance: -
v_gene: TRBV7-8
j_gene: TRBJ2-6
d_gene: -
CDR3aa: CASSARGRGANVLTF
CDR3nt: TGTGCCAGCAGCGCCAGGGGCCGTGGGGCCAACGTCCTGACTTTC

abundance: -
v_gene: TRBV19
j_gene: TRBJ2-4
d_gene: -
CDR3aa: CASSIDLKRNIQYF
CDR3nt: TGTGCCAGTAGTATAGACCTTAAAAGGAACATTCAGTACTTC

abundance: -
v_gene: TRBV7-8
j_gene: TRBJ2-3
d_gene: -
CDR3aa: CASSSRPTDTQYF
CDR3nt: TGTGCCAGCAGCTCCCGCCCAACAGATACGCAGTATTTT

abundance: -
v_gene: TRBV6-6
j_gene: TRBJ1-4
d_gene: -
CDR3aa: CASSYGVAGKLFF
CDR3nt: TGTGCCAGCAGTTACGGGGTGGCCGGCAAGCTGTTTTTT

abundance: once
v_gene: TRBV28
j_gene: TRBJ2-7
d_gene: TRBD2
CDR3aa: CASSLALTSGIREQYF
CDR3nt: TGTGCCAGCAGTTTAGCGTTGACTAGCGGGATTCGCGAGCAGTACTTC

abundance: -
v_gene: TRBV6-6
j_gene: TRBJ2-7
d_gene: -
CDR3aa: CASSPGRFYEQYF
CDR3nt: TGTGCCAGCAGCCCGGGACGGTTCTACGAGCAGTACTTC

abundance: -
v_gene: TRBV5-1
j_gene: TRBJ2-1
d_gene: -
CDR3aa: CASRREQYNEQFF
CDR3nt: TGCGCCAGCAGACGGGAGCAATACAATGAGCAGTTCTTC

abundance: -
v_gene: TRBV30
j_gene: TRBJ2-1
d_gene: -
CDR3aa: CAWSVRRGGYNEQFF
CDR3nt: TGTGCCTGGAGTGTACGGAGGGGGGGCTACAATGAGCAGTTCTTC

abundance: -
v_gene: TRBV5-1
j_gene: TRBJ2-2
d_gene: -
CDR3aa: CASSLDGLANTGGLFF
CDR3nt: TGCGCCAGCAGCTTGGACGGCCTCGCGAACACCGGGGGGCTGTTTTTT

abundance: -
v_gene: TRBV6-1
j_gene: TRBJ1-6
d_gene: TRBD1
CDR3aa: CASRQTGGNSPLHF
CDR3nt: TGTGCCAGCAGACAGACAGGGGGTAATTCACCCCTCCACTTT

abundance: -
v_gene: TRBV5-6
j_gene: TRBJ1-2
d_gene: -
CDR3aa: CASSLLRDQGYTF
CDR3nt: TGTGCCAGCAGCTTACTACGGGATCAGGGCTACACCTTC

abundance: -
v_gene: TRBV28
j_gene: TRBJ1-1
d_gene: -
CDR3aa: CASSTPGAQPGKAFF
CDR3nt: TGTGCCAGCAGTACCCCGGGGGCGCAACCCGGGAAAGCTTTCTTT

abundance: -
v_gene: TRBV5-1
j_gene: TRBJ2-3
d_gene: TRBD2
CDR3aa: CASSWGLAREDTQYF
CDR3nt: TGCGCCAGCAGCTGGGGACTAGCCCGCGAAGATACGCAGTATTTT

abundance: few
v_gene: TRBV27
j_gene: TRBJ2-7
d_gene: -
CDR3aa: CASGASFSEQYF
CDR3nt: TGTGCCAGCGGAGCCTCCTTCTCCGAGCAGTACTTC